The entry that follows covers one TCR beta chain sequence. Per the original data handling: Reference gene primer amplification yielded estimated nucleated cell counts. Produced via immunoSEQ multiplex PCR; TCRdb's table is partial and in-frame only. V and J calls plus clone size are reproduced from that table; the DNA served to infer D and trimming. This sample has around 42,000 clones, with approximately 81% found just once. The data originate from a study of blood T cell repertoires in COVID-19. Study context: COVID-19 samples, acute and convalescent, were from the United States, Italy and Spain. The cDNA or gDNA used as material had been derived from T cells, B-cell-depleted T cells, or PBMCs.

V lost 2 bases and J lost 2, with 7 bases in between. From germline, CDR1 is SGHRS and CDR2 YFSETQ. The CDR3 runs to 13 residues. Sequencing was carried out using peripheral blood. The chain employs TRBV5-1 and TRBJ1-1, with D unresolved. The origin of this receptor is a woman in her 70s in a cohort sampled during active COVID-19. CDR3 nucleotides: TGCGCCAGCAGCTTACAGATAAACACTGAAGCTTTCTTT. The encoded protein is CASSLQINTEAFF.